This T cell receptor beta chain was documented in a study of T cell repertoires in cytomegalovirus infection. Study information: CMV infection and matching HLA type were both indicated by public TCR beta signatures. Regarding the study as a whole: Pooled public TCR beta family frequency picked out CMV carriers with the relevant HLA.

TCRdb recomputed calls from the reads with MiXCR, one row per CDR3 protein. The repertoire holds about 920,000 distinct CDR3 sequences, with under 40% as singletons. This clonotype was seen more than once but under ten times. Its matching antigen is unknown. This sample comprised cultured CD8+ T cells from PBMCs, obtained from culture after CMV antigen stimulation. The TCR was taken from a human donor in good health (CMV status not recorded). Some clones in this sample may be carry-over from other donors' samples.

The DNA of the CDR3 is TGTGCCAGCAGTTTCAGGACAGGGGCGAACACTGAAGCTTTCTTT. Translating gives CASSFRTGANTEAFF. V is TRBV27 and J is TRBJ1-1, with 9 bases that match TRBD1. CDR1 and CDR2 from the germline V gene are MNHEY and SMNVEV (reference sequence). The CDR3 contains 15 residues. Unmatched junction bases numbered 3, after V lost 3 bases and J lost 1 base.